The 4 T cell receptor beta chains below come from one sample, sequenced in a study of shared clonotypes between healthy human individuals. Some clones are missing from TCRdb's copy, which holds only in-frame ones; the method was immunoSEQ multiplex PCR. The table lists 2 million or so clones, 95% of them singletons. The sample consisted of naive CD4+ T cells sorted from blood. Subset defined: CD45RA+ positively selected. The receptors here all came from a man aged 18 to 30 in good health.

V usage is TRBV2 and J usage is TRBJ2-1, with 12 bases identical to TRBD1. CDR3 length: 14 residues. Germline assignment: CDR1 SNHLY and CDR2 FYNNEI. V was pared by 5 bases and J by 8 bases, with 4 bases of the junction left unmatched. CDR3 nucleotides: TGTGCCAGCAGTTCCGGGACAGGGGGCGATGAGCAGTTCTTC. It specifies CASSSGTGGDEQFF.

The V gene is TRBV28, the J gene TRBJ2-1; perhaps D is TRBD1 or TRBD2 (5 bases each). Germline lookup yields CDR1 MDHEN and CDR2 SYDVKM. V was clipped by 5 bases and J by 10 bases, with 18 bases between them. This CDR3 comprises 14 residues. CDR3 nucleotides: TGTGCCAGCAGTCCCCAAGGGACCCCGGGGGAGCAGTTCTTC. Its translation is CASSPQGTPGEQFF.

The chain has TRBV10-3 and TRBJ1-2; D not certain. Trimming removed 2 bases at V and 4 bases at J, with 23 bases between. The CDR3 is 18 amino acids. Germline V gives CDR1 ENHRY, CDR2 SYGVKD. CDR3 nucleotides: TGTGCCATCAGTGAGCTTAAGGGTCCCCAGGAGAACTCCTATGGCTACACCTTC. Translating gives CAISELKGPQENSYGYTF.

The CDR3 loop is CAWSVRGRVLLTEAFF. For the CDR3, the DNA is TGTGCCTGGAGTGTCAGGGGGCGGGTTTTGTTGACTGAAGCTTTCTTT. The genes are TRBV30 and TRBJ1-1; 8 nucleotides line up with TRBD1. V lost 0 bases, J lost 5 bases, and 11 bases stayed unmatched. Germline V lookup: CDR1 GTSNPN, CDR2 SVGIG (reference sequence). The CDR3 contains 16 residues.